This TCR beta chain was sequenced for a study of blood T cells in healthy people across ages. Germline V gives CDR1 DFQATT, CDR2 SNEGSKA (reference sequence). The CDR3 is 12 residues long. The second PCR ran roughly 6 to 11 cycles with a sample-barcoded 5' primer and J-beta primers. A single record per CDR3 protein comes from TCRdb applying MiXCR to the 5' RACE reads. The sample shows roughly 1.9 million distinct CDR3 sequences, 39% of them seen only once. Study-wide points: Donor CMV status, an unknown factor, possibly confounded changes in expanded clonotypes. Percentage of naive T cells showed a strong correlation with TCR beta diversity.

This clonotype has a single count. The antigen remains unidentified. The sample comprised blood. The chain couples TRBV20-1 to TRBJ2-4, with D unresolved. The J call may be wrong; the DNA end is better matched by TRBJ2-5. The sequence derives from a human donor in good health. CDR3 nucleotide sequence: TGCAGTGCCCAGTCCTGTCTTGAGACCCAGTACTTC. Amino acids: CSAQSCLETQYF.